The clone carrying this T cell receptor (beta chain) has a count of ten or more. Its matching antigen is unknown. The CDR3 is cut off 3 residues early in the read; its end comes from the germline J gene. The data were taken from a study of T cell clonality in common variable immunodeficiency. Data came from immunoSEQ multiplex PCR; TCRdb stores just in-frame clones and leaves some out. Recorded here are fewer than 55,000 clones, none singletons. Patients and controls were mostly of Caucasian heritage. This CDR3 is built from 15 residues. J lost 3 bases, V lost 3 bases, and 11 bases had no gene match. CDR1 is GTSNPN and CDR2 is SVGIG in the germline V gene (reference sequence). Notes on the study in general: Fewer TCRbeta clones were shared among CVID subjects than controls. CVID subjects had higher TCRbeta clonality than healthy controls, most marked in about a third.

The chain links TRBV30 to TRBJ2-7, with 7 bases aligning to TRBD1. The sample comprised peripheral blood mononuclear cells. This receptor was obtained from a person aged 18 to 70 in good health. CDR3 DNA (partial): TGTGCCTGGAGCCATTATAGGACAGGTGACTACGAG. This encodes CAWSHYRTGDYE. The CDR3, in full, reads CAWSHYRTGDYEQYF. The full variable domain, in which reference TRBV30 and TRBJ2-7 provide the parts outside the CDR3, is SQTIHQWPATLVQPVGSPLSLECTVEGTSNPNLYWYRQAAGRGLQLLFYSVGIGQISSEVPQNLSASRPQDRQFILSSKKLLLSDSGFYLCAWSHYRTGDYEQYFGPGTRLTVT.